A selection of T cell receptor beta chains follows, all from one sample in a study of resident and recirculating memory T cells in vitiligo. TCRdb's table, derived via immunoSEQ multiplex PCR, lists solely in-frame clones and lacks some. The table records about 45,000 clones, about nine tenths of them present only once. Sequenced material: blood. These receptors were obtained from a male donor with vitiligo. The CDR3 runs from the conserved cysteine through the conserved F or W. A D gene is named only where the DNA matches it firmly. For some rows the clone size is stated as once, few or many, or as a class when expanded; others skip it.

d_gene: .
abundance: .
v_gene: TRBV5-4
j_gene: TRBJ2-3
CDR3nt: TGTGCCAGCAGCTTTGGGAAGAGGGGGGGCCAAGATACGCAGTATTTT
CDR3aa: CASSFGKRGGQDTQYF

d_gene: .
abundance: once
v_gene: TRBV29-1
j_gene: TRBJ1-2
CDR3nt: TGCAGCGTTACCCGGGAGGGGTGGGGCTACACCTTC
CDR3aa: CSVTREGWGYTF

d_gene: TRBD1
abundance: .
v_gene: TRBV12-5
j_gene: TRBJ2-2
CDR3nt: TGTGCTAGTGGTCAGGGGGAGAATTGGTCCGGGGAGCTGTTTTTT
CDR3aa: CASGQGENWSGELFF

d_gene: TRBD2
abundance: .
v_gene: TRBV5-4
j_gene: TRBJ2-1
CDR3nt: TGTGCCAGCAGCCCGACTAGCGGGGGTTTCAATGAGCAGTTCTTC
CDR3aa: CASSPTSGGFNEQFF

d_gene: .
abundance: .
v_gene: TRBV9
j_gene: TRBJ2-7
CDR3nt: TGTGCCAGCAACGACGGGACAACCTACGAGCAGTACTTC
CDR3aa: CASNDGTTYEQYF

d_gene: .
abundance: .
v_gene: TRBV25-1
j_gene: TRBJ2-1
CDR3nt: TGTGCCAGCAGTGAAGCGGACAGCCATTACAATGAGCAGTTCTTC
CDR3aa: CASSEADSHYNEQFF

d_gene: .
abundance: .
v_gene: TRBV7-2
j_gene: TRBJ1-2
CDR3nt: TGTGCCAGCAGCTTAGGGGGAGGGAACGGCTACACCTTC
CDR3aa: CASSLGGGNGYTF

d_gene: TRBD1
abundance: .
v_gene: TRBV9
j_gene: TRBJ1-2
CDR3nt: TGTGCCAGCAGCGTATTCGACAGGGGGCGCGGGGGGCTGTATGGCTACACCTTC
CDR3aa: CASSVFDRGRGGLYGYTF

d_gene: .
abundance: .
v_gene: TRBV19
j_gene: TRBJ1-4
CDR3nt: TGTGCCAGTAGTATGGCTGAAGGGAGGGAACTGTTTTTT
CDR3aa: CASSMAEGRELFF

d_gene: .
abundance: .
v_gene: TRBV18
j_gene: TRBJ1-5
CDR3nt: TGTGCCAGCTCACCGGGAGGAGGTAGTAGCAATCAGCCCCAGCATTTT
CDR3aa: CASSPGGGSSNQPQHF

d_gene: .
abundance: .
v_gene: TRBV29-1
j_gene: TRBJ2-3
CDR3nt: TGCAGCGTTGTCGAACGGGATACGCAGTATTTT
CDR3aa: CSVVERDTQYF

d_gene: TRBD1
abundance: .
v_gene: TRBV6-1
j_gene: TRBJ2-2
CDR3nt: TGTGCCAGCAGCAACCAGGGGGTCGGGGAGCTGTTTTTT
CDR3aa: CASSNQGVGELFF

d_gene: .
abundance: .
v_gene: TRBV2
j_gene: TRBJ2-7
CDR3nt: TGTGCCAGCACGGGGTACGAGCAGTACTTC
CDR3aa: CASTGYEQYF

d_gene: .
abundance: once
v_gene: TRBV19
j_gene: TRBJ2-5
CDR3nt: TGTGCCAGTAGTACTCAAGAGACCCAGTACTTC
CDR3aa: CASSTQETQYF

d_gene: .
abundance: .
v_gene: TRBV7-2
j_gene: TRBJ2-1
CDR3nt: TGTGCCAGCAGCTTACCCGGGAGCCATGAGCAGTTCTTC
CDR3aa: CASSLPGSHEQFF

d_gene: TRBD2
abundance: .
v_gene: TRBV5-1
j_gene: TRBJ2-3
CDR3nt: TGCGCCAGCAGCTTGGCGCTAGCGGGGTACACAGATACGCAGTATTTT
CDR3aa: CASSLALAGYTDTQYF

d_gene: TRBD2
abundance: .
v_gene: TRBV9
j_gene: TRBJ2-3
CDR3nt: TGTGCCAGCAGCGTTAGCGGGGGAACTCGGGCAGATACGCAGTATTTT
CDR3aa: CASSVSGGTRADTQYF

d_gene: TRBD2
abundance: .
v_gene: TRBV7-9
j_gene: TRBJ2-1
CDR3nt: TGTGCCAGCAGCATACTGACCAGCGGGGGCGCGCAGTTCTTC
CDR3aa: CASSILTSGGAQFF

d_gene: .
abundance: .
v_gene: TRBV7-2
j_gene: TRBJ1-1
CDR3nt: TGTGCCAGCAGCTTACGGGTAAGGTTCACGGGGACTGAAGCTTTCTTT
CDR3aa: CASSLRVRFTGTEAFF

d_gene: TRBD2
abundance: .
v_gene: TRBV12-5
j_gene: TRBJ2-6
CDR3nt: TGTGCTAGTGGTTTGGCGGGAGGGGGGGGGACTGGGGCCAACGTCCTGACTTTC
CDR3aa: CASGLAGGGGTGANVLTF

d_gene: TRBD2
abundance: .
v_gene: TRBV19
j_gene: TRBJ2-3
CDR3nt: TGTGCCAGTAGTCCGAGACTAGCGGGGGGGCCCCATACGCAGTATTTT
CDR3aa: CASSPRLAGGPHTQYF

d_gene: .
abundance: once
v_gene: TRBV7-2
j_gene: TRBJ1-1
CDR3nt: TGTGCCAGCAGCTTACTTATGAACACTGAAGCTTTCTTT
CDR3aa: CASSLLMNTEAFF

d_gene: .
abundance: .
v_gene: TRBV20-1
j_gene: TRBJ2-7
CDR3nt: TGCAGTGCCCGTCTTTCCTACGAGCAGTACTTC
CDR3aa: CSARLSYEQYF

d_gene: .
abundance: .
v_gene: TRBV12-2
j_gene: TRBJ2-3
CDR3nt: TGTGCAAGTCGCCTACAGGGGGATACGCAGTATTTT
CDR3aa: CASRLQGDTQYF

d_gene: .
abundance: .
v_gene: TRBV5-1
j_gene: TRBJ2-7
CDR3nt: TGCGCCAGCAGCCCAAGCGGCGGGTCCTCCTACGAGCAGTACTTC
CDR3aa: CASSPSGGSSYEQYF

d_gene: .
abundance: .
v_gene: TRBV30
j_gene: TRBJ1-4
CDR3nt: TGTGCCTGGAGTACGGGGGAGAGGGAAAAACTGTTTTTT
CDR3aa: CAWSTGEREKLFF

d_gene: TRBD2
abundance: .
v_gene: TRBV5-1
j_gene: TRBJ2-5
CDR3nt: TGCGCCAGCACTAGTGGCGGGGGGTACGGGGAGACCCAGTACTTC
CDR3aa: CASTSGGGYGETQYF

d_gene: TRBD2
abundance: .
v_gene: TRBV18
j_gene: TRBJ2-2
CDR3nt: TGTGCCAGCTCCCCGCGAGCGGGGCATACCGGGGAGCTGTTTTTT
CDR3aa: CASSPRAGHTGELFF

d_gene: .
abundance: .
v_gene: TRBV4-3
j_gene: TRBJ1-5
CDR3nt: TGCGCCAGCAGCCAAGATGAGGGGGTGGGGCCCCAGCATTTT
CDR3aa: CASSQDEGVGPQHF

d_gene: .
abundance: once
v_gene: TRBV27
j_gene: TRBJ1-2
CDR3nt: TGTGCCAGCAGTTTCGGAGAGAACTATGGCTACACCTTC
CDR3aa: CASSFGENYGYTF

d_gene: .
abundance: .
v_gene: TRBV13
j_gene: TRBJ1-4
CDR3nt: TGTGCCAGCAGCTTAGGCCGGGAATTTGTGGTAGGAAAACTGTTTTTT
CDR3aa: CASSLGREFVVGKLFF

d_gene: TRBD2
abundance: .
v_gene: TRBV2
j_gene: TRBJ2-1
CDR3nt: TGTGCCAGCAGTGACTGGGGACTAGCCGTCAATGAGCAGTTCTTC
CDR3aa: CASSDWGLAVNEQFF

d_gene: .
abundance: .
v_gene: TRBV6-6
j_gene: TRBJ1-4
CDR3nt: TGTGCCAGCAGTTTCGGACAGCCAAACGAAAAACTGTTTTTT
CDR3aa: CASSFGQPNEKLFF

d_gene: .
abundance: .
v_gene: TRBV9
j_gene: TRBJ2-1
CDR3nt: TGTGCCAGCAGCGTAGCGGGGGTCAATGAGCAGTTCTTC
CDR3aa: CASSVAGVNEQFF

d_gene: .
abundance: .
v_gene: TRBV6-1
j_gene: TRBJ1-1
CDR3nt: TGTGCCAGCATCCTCGTCGGGACACAGAACACTGAAGCTTTCTTT
CDR3aa: CASILVGTQNTEAFF

d_gene: .
abundance: .
v_gene: TRBV7-3
j_gene: TRBJ2-3
CDR3nt: TGTGCCAGCAGCCGGATGGGAGGTGGCACAGATACGCAGTATTTT
CDR3aa: CASSRMGGGTDTQYF

d_gene: TRBD2
abundance: .
v_gene: TRBV13
j_gene: TRBJ2-5
CDR3nt: TGTGCCAGCAGCCTCTCTAGCGGGGGGGTAGAGACCCAGTACTTC
CDR3aa: CASSLSSGGVETQYF

d_gene: .
abundance: .
v_gene: TRBV29-1
j_gene: TRBJ1-2
CDR3nt: TGCAGCGTTGAAGCTCTTTTCATGGAGTCAGATAACTATGGCTACACCTTC
CDR3aa: CSVEALFMESDNYGYTF

d_gene: TRBD2
abundance: .
v_gene: TRBV5-4
j_gene: TRBJ2-5
CDR3nt: TGTGCCAGCAGCCGGGGGACTAGCGGACCGGACACCCAGTACTTC
CDR3aa: CASSRGTSGPDTQYF

d_gene: .
abundance: few
v_gene: TRBV13
j_gene: TRBJ2-7
CDR3nt: TGTGCCAGCAGCTTAGTTCGGGAGCAGTACTTC
CDR3aa: CASSLVREQYF

d_gene: .
abundance: .
v_gene: TRBV5-6
j_gene: TRBJ1-5
CDR3nt: TGTGCCAGCAGCTTGTCGCGGACTGGCAATCAGCCCCAGCATTTT
CDR3aa: CASSLSRTGNQPQHF

d_gene: .
abundance: .
v_gene: TRBV7-8
j_gene: TRBJ2-5
CDR3nt: TGTGCCAGCAGCTTAAGGGATTTAAGGAGCGGAAAAGAGACCCAGTACTTC
CDR3aa: CASSLRDLRSGKETQYF

d_gene: TRBD2
abundance: .
v_gene: TRBV4-2
j_gene: TRBJ2-5
CDR3nt: TGTGCCAGCAGCCAAGAACTAGCGGGGGGGCAAGAGACCCAGTACTTC
CDR3aa: CASSQELAGGQETQYF

d_gene: .
abundance: .
v_gene: TRBV25-1
j_gene: TRBJ2-1
CDR3nt: TGTGCCAGCAGTGAATATCGGGGAACCTACAATGAGCAGTTCTTC
CDR3aa: CASSEYRGTYNEQFF

d_gene: TRBD2
abundance: .
v_gene: TRBV5-4
j_gene: TRBJ2-1
CDR3nt: TGTGCCAGCAGTTCTAGCGGGGATAGCTCCTACAATGAGCAGTTCTTC
CDR3aa: CASSSSGDSSYNEQFF

d_gene: .
abundance: .
v_gene: TRBV5-1
j_gene: TRBJ2-2
CDR3nt: TGCGCCACAAACAGGCACACCGGGGAGCTGTTTTTT
CDR3aa: CATNRHTGELFF

d_gene: .
abundance: once
v_gene: TRBV18
j_gene: TRBJ1-1
CDR3nt: TGTGCCAGCTCACCTACAGGTCCCAGGAACACTGAAGCTTTCTTT
CDR3aa: CASSPTGPRNTEAFF

d_gene: TRBD1
abundance: .
v_gene: TRBV9
j_gene: TRBJ1-2
CDR3nt: TGTGCCAGCCAGACAGGGTTCTATGGCTACACCTTC
CDR3aa: CASQTGFYGYTF

d_gene: TRBD2
abundance: .
v_gene: TRBV2
j_gene: TRBJ2-2
CDR3nt: TGTGCCGGGACTAGCGGGGGTACCGGGGAGCTGTTTTTT
CDR3aa: CAGTSGGTGELFF

d_gene: .
abundance: once
v_gene: TRBV5-4
j_gene: TRBJ2-5
CDR3nt: TGTGCCAGCAGCTTTGATATTGGAGAGGCCCAGTACTTC
CDR3aa: CASSFDIGEAQYF